Presented here are 27 T cell receptor beta chains from one specimen sequenced in a study of T cells after posttransplantation cyclophosphamide (TCRdb year 2016). To prepare the library, the immunoSEQ multiplex PCR assay was applied. Held by TCRdb, this immuneACCESS table contains in-frame sequences only and omits some clones. Under half of the omission traces to an unresolved V gene where checked; the cause of the rest is unknown. Present in this sample are fewer than 25,000 clones, 86% of which were seen just once. The ten largest clones add up to approximately 6.7% of the sample. The sequenced material came from PBMCs. The origin of the receptors is a woman aged 60-70 years with a blood cancer, CMV-positive, and with a related stem cell donor.

The chain carries TRBV7-3 and TRBJ2-2; 7 bases fit TRBD2. Germline-derived CDR1 and CDR2 are SGHTA and FQGTGA. J lost 5 bases, V lost 4 bases, and 7 bases had no gene match. The CDR3 covers 15 residues. The CDR3 nucleotides are TGTGCCAGCAGCTCGGCGGGGGAGAGGACCGGGGAGCTGTTTTTT. It specifies CASSSAGERTGELFF.

This sequence joins TRBV4-2 and TRBJ2-6; unclear D gene. In germline, CDR1 is LGHNA, CDR2 YNFKEQ. The CDR3 has 15 residues. V dropped 0 bases and J dropped 0 bases, with 3 bases sitting between them. CDR3 DNA: TGTGCCAGCAGCCAAGACGGCTCTGGGGCCAACGTCCTGACTTTC. Translating gives CASSQDGSGANVLTF.

Comments on this clone: At one boundary the junction diverges from the germline segment, which might be a read error. This chain uses TRBV7-7 with TRBJ1-4; a weak D match, TRBD1 (6 bases). This CDR3 comprises 18 residues. The germline V gene encodes CDR1 SSHAT and CDR2 FNYEAQ (reference sequence). CDR3 sequence (DNA): TGTGCTAGCAGGATAACCTACAGGGTAGTGTGGTGTGGTGAAAAACTGTTTTTT. Amino acid sequence: CASRITYRVVWCGEKLFF.

This rearrangement joins TRBV2 to TRBJ1-5; D not resolved. V lost 4 bases and J 0 bases, leaving 37 bases between the germline ends. Germline V gene data show CDR1 as SNHLY and CDR2 as FYNNEI. This CDR3 comprises 24 residues. The CDR3 DNA reads as TGTGCCAGCAGTGTGACGAGAACTCGTAACTCCTTTCCCGCCCGCGGCTATAGCAATCAGCCCCAGCATTTT. This gives the protein CASSVTRTRNSFPARGYSNQPQHF.

The chain joins TRBV2 to TRBJ2-3; 12 bases line up with TRBD2. The germline V gene encodes CDR1 SNHLY and CDR2 FYNNEI. The CDR3 loop spans 16 amino acids. V lost 7 bases, J lost 5 bases, and 10 bases stayed unmatched. The CDR3: CASIRGLAGGLDTQYF. In DNA, the CDR3 is TGTGCCAGCATAAGAGGGCTAGCGGGAGGGTTAGATACGCAGTATTTT.

This clone was detected only once. The rearrangement links TRBV29-1 to TRBJ2-7; 7 positions agree with TRBD1. CDR1 and CDR2 from the germline V gene are SQVTM and ANQGSEA. With V trimmed by 7 bases and J by 3 bases, 3 bases remained unmatched. The CDR3 consists of 11 residues. CDR3 DNA sequence: TGCAGCGCAAGGGACAGCTACGAGCAGTACTTC. Its translation: CSARDSYEQYF.

The gene calls are TRBV30 and TRBJ1-1, with TRBD1 matching over 11 bases. The J segment lost 11 bases and the V segment lost 8 bases, leaving 19 bases of the junction unmatched. CDR1 is GTSNPN, CDR2 SVGIG, per germline (reference sequence). CDR3 length equals 15 residues. Here the CDR3 reads CAHRHSGTGGVEAFF. The CDR3 DNA is TGTGCCCACCGACATTCTGGGACAGGGGGTGTTGAGGCTTTCTTT.

V gene TRBV5-1 combines with J gene TRBJ2-1; no clear D gene. Germline V gene sequence: CDR1 SGHRS, CDR2 YFSETQ. Trimming took off 0 bases at V and 13 bases at J, with 17 bases between the two ends. The CDR3 runs 14 residues. In nucleotides, the CDR3 is TGCGCCAGCAGCTTGGAGAGCTTACAGTCGGCCCAGTTCTTC. The encoded protein is CASSLESLQSAQFF.

The CDR3 DNA reads TGTGCCAGCAGCCCGACAGGGAGGACTGAAGCTTTCTTT. Amino acid sequence: CASSPTGRTEAFF. The chain joins TRBV4-2 to TRBJ1-1, with TRBD1 matching over 7 bases. The CDR3 covers 13 residues. Germline V lookup: CDR1 LGHNA, CDR2 YNFKEQ. V was pared by 4 bases and J by 5 bases, with 4 bases of the junction left unmatched.

The rearrangement joins TRBV30 to TRBJ1-2, with D maybe TRBD1 (6 bases). V dropped 1 base and J dropped 8 bases, with 11 bases sitting between them. The CDR3 spans 12 residues. CDR1 is GTSNPN and CDR2 is SVGIG in the germline V gene (reference sequence). The CDR3 sequence is CAWSGLTGGYTF. DNA for the CDR3: TGTGCCTGGAGTGGTTTGACAGGCGGCTACACCTTC.

This clone is large by share. This chain connects TRBV4-1 to TRBJ1-3; D perhaps matches TRBD1 (5 bases). The germline V and J ends were trimmed by 3 bases and 1 base, with 13 bases remaining between them. Germline loops: CDR1 MGHRA, CDR2 YSYEKL. The CDR3 consists of 16 residues. The CDR3 sequence is CASSQDSGGSGNTIYF. As DNA, the CDR3 is TGCGCCAGCAGCCAGGACTCGGGGGGATCTGGAAACACCATATATTTT.

V usage is TRBV4-1 and J usage is TRBJ2-1, with D possibly TRBD2 on 7 matching bases. Trimming took 2 bases from V and 12 from J, leaving 11 bases between them. There are 12 residues in the CDR3. Germline V gene lookup returns CDR1 MGHRA and CDR2 YSYEKL. The CDR3 DNA reads as TGCGCCAGCAGCCAATTGGGAGGGGGGCAGTTCTTC. Translating gives CASSQLGGGQFF.

This sequence joins TRBV5-1 and TRBJ2-1; 11 bases are a match to TRBD2. The CDR3 runs to 15 residues. V shed 4 bases, J shed 3 bases, and the junction held 3 bases outside the gene matches. Germline V gives CDR1 SGHRS, CDR2 YFSETQ. CDR3 protein: CASSETSGGYNEQFF. DNA of the CDR3: TGCGCCAGCAGCGAAACTAGCGGGGGCTACAATGAGCAGTTCTTC.

The chain recombines TRBV30 with TRBJ1-6; D ambiguous. The germline CDR1 and CDR2 sequences are GTSNPN and SVGIG (reference sequence). The CDR3 consists of 14 residues. The V gene lost 2 bases and the J gene lost 9 bases, with 14 bases spanning the gap. For the CDR3, the DNA is TGTGCCTGGAGTCTTACAAGCCCGGGTTCACCCCTCCACTTT. It yields the protein CAWSLTSPGSPLHF.

This clone was detected a few times. The chain recombines TRBV2 with TRBJ1-2; the D is unclear. Trimming cost V 4 bases and J 7 bases, with 16 bases left between them. The CDR3 length is 14 residues. Germline CDR1 SNHLY, CDR2 FYNNEI. CDR3 in amino acids: CASSVPASGFGYTF. In DNA form, the CDR3 reads TGTGCCAGCAGTGTTCCGGCTAGTGGCTTTGGCTACACCTTC.

The V call is TRBV5-1, the J call TRBJ1-2; the D is unclear. The V end was cut by 0 bases, the J end by 4 bases, with 10 bases between. Germline assignment: CDR1 SGHRS and CDR2 YFSETQ. The CDR3 totals 14 residues. The CDR3 bases are TGCGCCAGCAGCTTGGAGCCGAGTTCCTATGGCTACACCTTC. Translating it yields CASSLEPSSYGYTF.

This sequence joins TRBV19 and TRBJ2-1; perhaps TRBD1 as D (5 bases). CDR1 is LNHDA and CDR2 is SQIVND in the germline V gene (reference sequence). This CDR3 has 13 amino acids. The V and J ends lost 5 bases and 7 bases respectively, with 12 bases between them. This CDR3 is CASSPGRGNEQFF. The CDR3 region has the DNA TGTGCCAGTAGTCCAGGAAGGGGAAATGAGCAGTTCTTC.

The chain joins TRBV19 to TRBJ1-3; D gene unclear. Trimming left V 2 bases short and J 7 bases short, with 12 bases between. Germline V gives CDR1 LNHDA, CDR2 SQIVND (reference sequence). The CDR3 is 14 residues long. In DNA, the CDR3 is TGTGCCAGTAGTATACTACCACCCAGGAACACCATATATTTT. Its protein product is CASSILPPRNTIYF.

The chain uses TRBV6-1 and TRBJ2-7; TRBD2 matches at 8 bases. This CDR3 comprises 15 residues. The V gene's germline CDR1 is MNHNS and CDR2 SASEGT. Germline trimming cut 5 bases from V and 3 bases from J; bases unmatched to any gene: 9. The chain's CDR3 is CASSMHSGIIYEQYF. DNA for the CDR3: TGTGCCAGCAGTATGCATAGCGGGATTATCTACGAGCAGTACTTC.

The chain has TRBV19 and TRBJ2-1, with 8 nucleotides matching TRBD2. Germline values: CDR1 LNHDA, CDR2 SQIVND (reference sequence). The CDR3 length is 15 residues. V shed 3 bases and J 4 bases; nucleotides not matched to a gene: 5. CDR3 DNA: TGTGCCAGTAGTATCGTACTAGCGGAGTACAATGAGCAGTTCTTC. Translating gives CASSIVLAEYNEQFF.

CDR3 DNA sequence: TGTGCCAGTAGTACGGACAGGGTCAAGGGCTACACCTTC. This encodes CASSTDRVKGYTF. The chain combines TRBV19 with TRBJ1-2, with TRBD1 identical over 8 bases. This CDR3 is 13 amino acids long. Germline CDR1 and CDR2: LNHDA and SQIVND (reference sequence). With 4 bases clipped from V and 8 bases from J, the junction kept 6 bases outside the gene matches.

This clone was observed a handful of times. This rearrangement joins TRBV2 to TRBJ1-1; tentatively, D is TRBD1 (6 bases). V was cut by 6 bases and J by 5 bases, with 19 bases left in between. The length of the CDR3 is 15 residues. Germline CDR1 reads SNHLY; CDR2 reads FYNNEI. The CDR3 sequence is CASRLEGGAGTEAFF. The CDR3 DNA reads as TGTGCCAGCAGACTGGAGGGGGGAGCGGGGACTGAAGCTTTCTTT.

The chain recombines TRBV5-4 with TRBJ2-7, with D unresolved. The V gene's germline CDR1 is SGHNT and CDR2 YYREEE (reference sequence). The CDR3 sequence is 12 residues long. Deletions cut 1 base from V and 6 bases from J, with 8 bases between. The DNA for the CDR3 is TGTGCCAGCAGCTTGATCCCGTCCGAGCAGTACTTC. Amino acids: CASSLIPSEQYF.

The V and J genes are TRBV27 and TRBJ1-2; a weak D match, TRBD1 (6 bases). Germline V gene lookup returns CDR1 MNHEY and CDR2 SMNVEV (reference sequence). The CDR3 consists of 15 residues. The ends were cut back, 6 bases at V and 8 bases at J, with 22 bases in the middle. The CDR3 loop reads CASSSLAAQGRGYTF. CDR3 nucleotide sequence: TGTGCCAGCAGCTCATTAGCCGCACAGGGACGGGGCTACACCTTC.

The CDR3 DNA sequence: TGCGCCAGCAGCACTTCAGGCTACGAGCAGTACTTC. Protein product: CASSTSGYEQYF. The rearrangement uses TRBV5-1 and TRBJ2-7, with D hard to call. V lost 4 bases and J lost 3, with 8 bases in between. This CDR3 region has 12 residues. Germline V lookup: CDR1 SGHRS, CDR2 YFSETQ.

The chain couples TRBV4-2 to TRBJ2-7, with 8 bases lining up with TRBD2. V gave up 0 bases and J gave up 6 bases; unmatched junction bases: 7. CDR1 is LGHNA, CDR2 YNFKEQ, per germline. This CDR3 contains 15 residues. Here the CDR3 DNA reads TGTGCCAGCAGCCAAGAAGCGGGAGTGATGGCCGAGCAGTACTTC. Its translation is CASSQEAGVMAEQYF.

The chain couples TRBV5-1 to TRBJ1-4; D is unresolved. Germline-derived CDR1 and CDR2 are SGHRS and YFSETQ. The CDR3 consists of 14 residues. V was cut by 1 base and J by 7 bases, with 11 bases left in between. CDR3 protein: CASSLTVGSEKLFF. CDR3 DNA: TGCGCCAGCAGCTTGACAGTGGGGAGTGAAAAACTGTTTTTT.